A single sample gave rise to the 27 T cell receptor beta chains below, sequenced in a study of blood T cell repertoires in COVID-19 (dated by TCRdb to the early 2020s). The library was made by the immunoSEQ multiplex PCR assay. Here the immuneACCESS table is served through TCRdb, limited to in-frame sequences with V and J called. Missing clones are a known gap in these copies; in checked studies unresolved V genes cover under half, and the rest lacks a known reason. In this sample the table shows about 98,000 clones, around 90% of which occur a single time. The ten largest clones capture about 4.5% of the sample. Input material: peripheral blood. Every receptor here comes from a man between 65 and 79 years old with acute or convalescent COVID-19.

V and J are TRBV4-1 and TRBJ1-6; D may be TRBD1 (5 bases). Germline loops: CDR1 MGHRA, CDR2 YSYEKL. The V end lost 1 base, the J end lost 7 bases, and 8 bases lay between the germline ends. The CDR3 runs 14 residues. CDR3 loop: CASSQVGQNSPLHF. DNA for the CDR3: TGCGCCAGCAGCCAAGTGGGGCAGAATTCACCCCTCCACTTT.

This clone came up a few times. This chain connects TRBV2 to TRBJ1-1; 9 bases match TRBD1. Looked up from germline, CDR1 is SNHLY and CDR2 is FYNNEI. The V and J ends lost 4 bases and 1 base, in that order; junction bases with no gene match: 1. The CDR3 extends over 14 amino acids. CDR3 amino acids: CASSADRGNTEAFF. Here the CDR3 DNA reads TGTGCCAGCAGTGCGGACAGGGGGAACACTGAAGCTTTCTTT.

V usage is TRBV30 and J usage is TRBJ2-7, with D unclear. Per germline, CDR1 GTSNPN and CDR2 SVGIG (reference sequence). This CDR3 is built from 12 residues. Trimming left V 2 bases short and J 2 bases short, with 7 bases between. CDR3 DNA sequence: TGTGCCTGGAGTTCCGGAGCCTACGAGCAGTACTTC. Encoded protein: CAWSSGAYEQYF.

The chain has TRBV4-1 and TRBJ2-1; 8 bases are shared with TRBD1. After removal of 1 base from V and 0 bases from J, the junction contained 5 bases not matched to a gene. The CDR3 sequence is 17 residues long. CDR1 MGHRA and CDR2 YSYEKL come from the germline V gene. The CDR3 DNA reads as TGCGCCAGCAGCCAAGGCGCTGACAGGGGCTCCTACAATGAGCAGTTCTTC. The encoded protein is CASSQGADRGSYNEQFF.

The CDR3 DNA reads TGTGCCAGCAGCTTAGGTCGGAGCTCTGGAAACACCATATATTTT. Translated, it gives CASSLGRSSGNTIYF. The genes are TRBV11-2 and TRBJ1-3; D uncertain. There are 15 residues in the CDR3. The ends were cut back, 1 base at V and 0 bases at J, with 7 bases in the middle. Germline lookup yields CDR1 SGHAT and CDR2 FQNNGV.

This clone occurred once. The gene calls are TRBV18 and TRBJ1-6, with 8 positions matching TRBD1. CDR1 is KGHSH, CDR2 LQKENI, per germline. The trim removed 3 bases at V and 6 bases at J, leaving 1 base unmatched. This CDR3 comprises 14 residues. CDR3 in amino acids: CASSPDRVNSPLHF. CDR3 in DNA: TGTGCCAGCTCACCGGACAGGGTTAATTCACCCCTCCACTTT.

The chain joins TRBV7-9 to TRBJ1-3; D unresolved. Trimming removed 1 base from V and 0 bases from J, with 13 bases in between. The CDR3 runs to 17 residues. Germline V gene lookup returns CDR1 SEHNR and CDR2 FQNEAQ (reference sequence). CDR3 nucleotide sequence: TGTGCCAGCAGCTTAGGTCAGGTGGGCCTCTCTGGAAACACCATATATTTT. Protein: CASSLGQVGLSGNTIYF.

The genes are TRBV11-3 and TRBJ2-1; 11 bases are a match to TRBD2. CDR3 size: 15 residues. V lost 0 bases, J lost 10 bases, and 5 bases stayed unmatched. Germline V lookup: CDR1 SGHNT, CDR2 YENEEA. CDR3 sequence reads: CASSLDSGGAEEQFF. CDR3 coding DNA: TGTGCCAGCAGCTTAGATAGCGGGGGGGCGGAAGAGCAGTTCTTC.

The chain carries TRBV5-1 and TRBJ1-1; D might be TRBD1 (6 bases). This CDR3 has 13 residues. The germline CDR1 and CDR2 sequences are SGHRS and YFSETQ. Deletions cut 2 bases from V and 3 bases from J, with 8 bases between. The CDR3 DNA reads as TGCGCCAGCAGCTTACACAGGGACACTGAAGCTTTCTTT. Translating it yields CASSLHRDTEAFF.

The rearrangement links TRBV4-2 to TRBJ1-4, with 9 bases matching TRBD1. The CDR3 has 20 residues. V lost 4 bases and J lost 8; bases outside the gene matches: 23. Germline CDR1 is LGHNA and CDR2 is YNFKEQ. The CDR3 sequence: CASSRQLGPETGGGSEKLFF. In DNA form, the CDR3 reads TGTGCCAGCAGCCGACAATTAGGACCTGAGACAGGGGGAGGGAGCGAAAAACTGTTTTTT.

This chain connects TRBV5-5 to TRBJ2-7; maybe TRBD1 (5 bases). Germline V gene data show CDR1 as SGHKS and CDR2 as YYEKEE (reference sequence). The length of the CDR3 is 13 residues. Trimming took off 4 bases at V and 7 bases at J, with 15 bases between the two ends. This CDR3 is CASSVQAREEQYV. In DNA, the CDR3 is TGTGCCAGCAGCGTGCAAGCCAGGGAAGAGCAGTACGTC.

This chain connects TRBV24-1 to TRBJ2-2; D call uncertain. Germline CDR1 KGHDR, CDR2 SFDVKD. CDR3 length: 13 residues. The V gene lost 3 bases and the J gene lost 8 bases, with 9 bases spanning the gap. The CDR3 loop is CATSDQASGELFF. As DNA, the CDR3 is TGTGCCACCAGTGATCAAGCATCGGGGGAGCTGTTTTTT.

The chain joins TRBV9 to TRBJ1-4; 9 bases are shared with TRBD1. V dropped 4 bases and J dropped 7; count of bases not matched to a gene: 5. Germline loops: CDR1 SGDLS, CDR2 YYNGEE. The CDR3 has 14 amino acids. The DNA for the CDR3 is TGTGCCAGCAGCCCCGGGACAGGGACTGAAAAACTGTTTTTT. Translated: CASSPGTGTEKLFF.

This clone was observed a handful of times. The CDR3 sequence: CASSQDPPGTGALGVTQYF. The CDR3, as DNA: TGTGCCAGCAGCCAAGATCCCCCCGGGACAGGGGCCCTTGGGGTGACCCAGTACTTC. This chain links TRBV4-2 with TRBJ2-5, with 10 positions matching TRBD1. V dropped 0 bases and J dropped 7; count of bases not matched to a gene: 17. CDR1 is LGHNA, CDR2 YNFKEQ, per germline. This CDR3 has 19 amino acids.

This CDR3 is CASSYGTSGGADTQYF. CDR3 DNA sequence: TGTGCCAGCAGTTATGGGACTAGCGGGGGGGCCGATACGCAGTATTTT. The chain has TRBV6-5 and TRBJ2-3; TRBD2 aligns across 16 bases. This CDR3 is 16 amino acids long. Germline V CDR1 and CDR2: MNHEY, SVGAGI. The V gene end was trimmed by 3 bases and the J gene end by 6 bases; junction bases not matched to a gene: 3.

This chain joins TRBV6-6 and TRBJ1-5; 9 bases align to TRBD1. CDR3 length: 13 residues. The V gene's germline CDR1 is MNHNY and CDR2 SVGAGI (reference sequence). V dropped 10 bases and J dropped 4; count of bases not matched to a gene: 5. The CDR3 loop reads CATGQGQNQPQHF. CDR3 in DNA: TGTGCCACGGGACAGGGACAGAATCAGCCCCAGCATTTT.

The chain combines TRBV3-1 (or the pseudogene TRBV3-2) with TRBJ1-4; a possible D gene is TRBD1 (5 bases). The V end lost 1 base, the J end lost 5 bases, and 11 bases lay between the germline ends. Per the germline V gene, CDR1 is LGHDT and CDR2 is YNNKEL (reference sequence). This CDR3 is 15 amino acids long. CDR3 bases: TGTGCCAGCAGCCAAGTAAAGGGGCCGAATGAAAAACTGTTTTTT. The encoded protein is CASSQVKGPNEKLFF.

This rearrangement joins TRBV5-1 to TRBJ1-1, with 12 nucleotides matching TRBD1. CDR3 length equals 15 residues. Germline CDR1 and CDR2: SGHRS and YFSETQ. Trimming cost V 4 bases and J 4 bases; bases outside gene matches: 5. In nucleotides, the CDR3 is TGCGCCAGCAGCGGGGGACAGGGGGCGAGCACTGAAGCTTTCTTT. Protein product: CASSGGQGASTEAFF.

The V call is TRBV5-1, the J call TRBJ2-7; TRBD1 agrees at 7 bases. J was trimmed by 6 bases and V by 0 bases; bases with no gene match: 0. The germline V gene encodes CDR1 SGHRS and CDR2 YFSETQ. The CDR3 totals 12 residues. CDR3 coding DNA: TGCGCCAGCAGCTTGGGACAGGGCGAGCAGTACTTC. Its protein product is CASSLGQGEQYF.

This chain connects TRBV28 to TRBJ2-1, with D unclear. Between the trimmed V and J ends, which lost 6 bases and 13 bases, there was a span of 16 bases. The CDR3 sequence is 12 residues long. Germline V gives CDR1 MDHEN, CDR2 SYDVKM. The CDR3 DNA follows: TGTGCCAGCAGAGAGGCCACCATGAGACAGTTCTTC. Its protein product is CASREATMRQFF.

The chain links TRBV3-1 (or the pseudogene TRBV3-2) to TRBJ2-1; 9 positions match TRBD2. The J segment lost 1 base and the V segment lost 0 bases, leaving 4 bases of the junction unmatched. The CDR3 totals 17 residues. Germline CDR1 reads LGHDT; CDR2 reads YNNKEL (reference sequence). The CDR3 region has the DNA TGTGCCAGCAGCCAAGATCTCGCGGGGGGGTCCTACAATGAGCAGTTCTTC. Translated, it gives CASSQDLAGGSYNEQFF.

J is TRBJ2-7 and V is TRBV5-1, with 7 bases aligning to TRBD1. The CDR3 contains 15 residues. V shed 4 bases and J 3 bases; nucleotides not matched to a gene: 10. Germline loops: CDR1 SGHRS, CDR2 YFSETQ. The CDR3 DNA reads TGCGCCAGCAGCCGTACGGGACAGACGAACTACGAGCAGTACTTC. It specifies CASSRTGQTNYEQYF.

The V gene is TRBV15, the J gene TRBJ2-3; 12 bases match TRBD1. After removal of 1 base from V and 2 bases from J, the junction contained 10 bases not matched to a gene. CDR1 and CDR2 from the germline V gene are LNHNV and YYDKDF (reference sequence). CDR3 size: 19 residues. The CDR3 is CATSRGLWDRGPHTDTQYF. CDR3 coding DNA: TGTGCCACCAGCAGAGGCCTATGGGACAGGGGGCCCCACACAGATACGCAGTATTTT.

The count of this clone is one. This chain joins TRBV4-2 and TRBJ1-4; D gene uncertain. The CDR3 is made up of 15 amino acids. Trimming removed 3 bases at V and 4 bases at J, with 12 bases between. Germline CDR1 LGHNA, CDR2 YNFKEQ. CDR3 amino acids: CASSQSVRINEKLFF. CDR3 DNA: TGTGCCAGCAGCCAGTCCGTGAGGATTAATGAAAAACTGTTTTTT.

This chain joins TRBV9 and TRBJ2-4, with no clear D. The V gene's germline CDR1 is SGDLS and CDR2 YYNGEE. The CDR3 spans 13 residues. V was pared by 0 bases and J by 9 bases, with 10 bases between. Here the CDR3 reads CASSVAQSSIQYF. Here the CDR3 DNA reads TGTGCCAGCAGCGTAGCTCAAAGTAGCATTCAGTACTTC.

V gene TRBV2 combines with J gene TRBJ1-6, with 8 nucleotides matching TRBD1. The CDR3 is made up of 14 amino acids. From germline, CDR1 is SNHLY and CDR2 FYNNEI. With 6 bases clipped from V and 3 bases from J, the junction kept 1 base outside the gene matches. The CDR3 is CASRDRVYNSPLHF. The CDR3 nucleotides are TGTGCCAGCAGGGACAGGGTCTATAATTCACCCCTCCACTTT.

V is TRBV6-5 and J is TRBJ1-1; no clear D gene. Trimming took 6 bases from V and 4 from J, leaving 12 bases between them. This CDR3 comprises 13 residues. In germline, CDR1 is MNHEY, CDR2 SVGAGI. The CDR3 nucleotides are TGTGCCAGCAGCCGCATGAGGGCCACTGAAGCTTTCTTT. Its translation is CASSRMRATEAFF.